A selection of T cell receptor beta chains follows, all from one sample in a study of T cell repertoires in cytomegalovirus infection. TCRdb ran MiXCR on the reads and lists one entry per CDR3 protein. The table has around 100,000 distinct CDR3 sequences, about 22% seen once; the top ten hold around 40%. Sequenced input: CD8+ T cells from PBMCs. Receptors originate from a human donor in good health (CMV status not recorded). Some clones in this sample may be carry-over from other donors' samples. Both conserved end residues are part of each CDR3. D genes are given only for firm matches. Where a row states a size, it is once, few, many or the class of an expanded clone; other rows omit it.

J: TRBJ1-4; size: many; D: .; V: TRBV7-2; DNA: TGTGCCAGCAGCGGTAGTGGGGGCATTAATGAAAAACTGTTTTTT; CDR3: CASSGSGGINEKLFF
J: TRBJ1-1; size: many; D: TRBD1; V: TRBV27; DNA: TGTGCCAGCAGTTCCCGGACAGGTACCGTTGACACTGAAGCTTTCTTT; CDR3: CASSSRTGTVDTEAFF
J: TRBJ1-2; size: .; D: TRBD1; V: TRBV28; DNA: TGTGCCACTGGGACAGTAAAGGCTTCAGGAGGCTACACCTTC; CDR3: CATGTVKASGGYTF
J: TRBJ1-1; size: .; D: .; V: TRBV4-3; DNA: TGCGCCAGCAGCCACGACTATTACGAGATGAACACTGAAGCTTTCTTT; CDR3: CASSHDYYEMNTEAFF
J: TRBJ2-7; size: .; D: .; V: TRBV25-1; DNA: TGTGCCAGCATTATCTGGGGGCTCCAACCCTACGAGCAGTACTTC; CDR3: CASIIWGLQPYEQYF
J: TRBJ1-1; size: few; D: .; V: TRBV30; DNA: TGTGCCTGGAGTTTGGGTCTGAACACTGAAGCTTTCTTT; CDR3: CAWSLGLNTEAFF
J: TRBJ1-2; size: few; D: TRBD1; V: TRBV7-9; DNA: TGTGCCAGCAGCTTAAGCGGGACAGGGGAAGGCTACACCTTC; CDR3: CASSLSGTGEGYTF
J: TRBJ2-7; size: .; D: TRBD1; V: TRBV4-1; DNA: TGCGCCAGCAGCCCAACACAGGGGTTGGCCTACGAGCAGTACTTC; CDR3: CASSPTQGLAYEQYF
J: TRBJ2-3; size: .; D: TRBD2; V: TRBV18; DNA: TGTGCCAGCTCACCCGCGACTAGCGGTTCTCCGCGGGAAATCACAGATACGCAGTATTTT; CDR3: CASSPATSGSPREITDTQYF
J: TRBJ2-1; size: many; D: .; V: TRBV5-8; DNA: TGTGCCAGCAGCTTGGTCGGCAGTTCGGCGGGGAATGAGCAGTTCTTC; CDR3: CASSLVGSSAGNEQFF
J: TRBJ2-7; size: .; D: TRBD2; V: TRBV7-8; DNA: TGTGCCAGCAGCTGGGGTGTAGCGGGAGGCGACGAGCAGTACTTC; CDR3: CASSWGVAGGDEQYF
J: TRBJ2-1; size: .; D: .; V: TRBV28; DNA: TGTGACAGCAGTTTAGGGACTGAGCAGTTCTTC; CDR3: CDSSLGTEQFF
J: TRBJ2-7; size: few; D: .; V: TRBV7-9; DNA: TGTGCCAGCAGCCCCAAGGGCAGGGAGGCCTCCGAGCAGTACTTC; CDR3: CASSPKGREASEQYF
J: TRBJ2-3; size: many; D: .; V: TRBV11-2; DNA: TGTGCCAGCAGTTACGATACGCAGTATTTT; CDR3: CASSYDTQYF
J: TRBJ2-3; size: .; D: TRBD1; V: TRBV27; DNA: TGTGCCAGCAGTTTATTAACGGCGCAGGGGGTAGGGGATACGCAGTATTTT; CDR3: CASSLLTAQGVGDTQYF
J: TRBJ2-7; size: many; D: .; V: TRBV7-6; DNA: TGTGCCAGCAGCGAGACAATCTCCTACGAGCAGTACTTC; CDR3: CASSETISYEQYF
J: TRBJ1-2; size: few; D: TRBD1; V: TRBV4-2; DNA: TGTGCCAGCAGCCAAGAAGCAGGGGGCGTGTATGGCTACACCTTC; CDR3: CASSQEAGGVYGYTF
J: TRBJ1-2; size: .; D: .; V: TRBV12-3/TRBV12-4; DNA: TGTGCCAGCAGTCTACCGGGGGTGCAGGGATACTTC; CDR3: CASSLPGVQGYF
J: TRBJ2-3; size: .; D: .; V: TRBV10-1; DNA: TGCGCCAGCAGTGGCGGAGATGGGCAGTATTTT; CDR3: CASSGGDGQYF
J: TRBJ2-2; size: .; D: TRBD1; V: TRBV29-1; DNA: TGCAGCGTTGTTACTGGACAGGGGGCCCCCGGGGAGCTGTTTTTT; CDR3: CSVVTGQGAPGELFF
J: TRBJ1-2; size: .; D: .; V: TRBV12-3/TRBV12-4; DNA: TGTGCCAGCCGCACGGAGGAATTCTACACCTTC; CDR3: CASRTEEFYTF
J: TRBJ1-1; size: few; D: TRBD1; V: TRBV20-1; DNA: TGCAGTGCTAGAAGGGACAGGGGTTCCACTGAAGCTTTCTTT; CDR3: CSARRDRGSTEAFF
J: TRBJ2-7; size: .; D: TRBD2; V: TRBV7-6; DNA: TGTGCCAGCACCCCCGGGCCGGGGGGAAGCGAGCAGTACTTC; CDR3: CASTPGPGGSEQYF
J: TRBJ2-3; size: .; D: .; V: TRBV20-1; DNA: TGCAGTGCTAGATTTGTGGGGGGCCTTACAGATACGCAGTATTTT; CDR3: CSARFVGGLTDTQYF
J: TRBJ2-3; size: many; D: TRBD1; V: TRBV6-2/TRBV6-3; DNA: TGTGCCAGCAGTCCGGGACAGGGGGCAGATACGCAGTATTTT; CDR3: CASSPGQGADTQYF
J: TRBJ2-2; size: .; D: .; V: TRBV4-3; DNA: TGCGCCAGCAGCCCAGAACATATTACGGGGGTCAACACCGGGGAGCTGTTTTTT; CDR3: CASSPEHITGVNTGELFF
J: TRBJ1-6; size: .; D: .; V: TRBV18; DNA: TGTGCCAGCTCCCCCGGCGGTAATTCACCCCTCCACTTT; CDR3: CASSPGGNSPLHF
J: TRBJ2-1; size: .; D: .; V: TRBV11-2; DNA: TGTGCCAGCAGCTTGGGACTTAAAGTGGACAATGAGCAGTTCTTC; CDR3: CASSLGLKVDNEQFF
J: TRBJ1-1; size: many; D: .; V: TRBV28; DNA: TGTGCCAGCCGCTACCCCCTTCTTGACAGGTCGAACACTGAAGCTTTCTTT; CDR3: CASRYPLLDRSNTEAFF
J: TRBJ2-7; size: few; D: TRBD2; V: TRBV27; DNA: TGTGCCAGCAGTTCCGAACTAGCGGGAGGAATGGTCGAGCAGTACTTC; CDR3: CASSSELAGGMVEQYF
J: TRBJ2-1; size: .; D: .; V: TRBV7-9; DNA: TGTGCCAGCAACTTTGGAGGAAATGAGCAGTTCTTC; CDR3: CASNFGGNEQFF
J: TRBJ2-1; size: many; D: .; V: TRBV6-6; DNA: TGTGCCAGCAGTAAGGGTAACTCCTACAATGAGCAGTTCTTC; CDR3: CASSKGNSYNEQFF